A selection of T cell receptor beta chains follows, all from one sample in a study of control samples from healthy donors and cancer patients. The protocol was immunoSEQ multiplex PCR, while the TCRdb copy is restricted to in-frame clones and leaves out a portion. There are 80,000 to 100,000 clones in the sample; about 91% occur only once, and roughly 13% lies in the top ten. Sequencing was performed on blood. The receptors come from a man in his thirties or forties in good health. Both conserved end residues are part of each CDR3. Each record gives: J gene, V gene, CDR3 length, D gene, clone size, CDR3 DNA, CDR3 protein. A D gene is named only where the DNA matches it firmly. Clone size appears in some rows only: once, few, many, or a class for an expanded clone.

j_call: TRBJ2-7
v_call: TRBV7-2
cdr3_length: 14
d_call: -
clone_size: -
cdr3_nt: TGTGCCAGCAGCCCCGGATTGTTCGGATACGAGCAGTACTTC
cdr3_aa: CASSPGLFGYEQYF

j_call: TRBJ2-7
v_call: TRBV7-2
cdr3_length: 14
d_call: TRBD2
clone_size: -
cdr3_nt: TGTGCCAGCAGCTTCTATACTAGCGACTACGAGCAGTACTTC
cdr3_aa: CASSFYTSDYEQYF

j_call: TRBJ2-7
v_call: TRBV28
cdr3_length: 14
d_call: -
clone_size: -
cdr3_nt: TGTGCCAGCAGAACAGGACTTTATTCCTACGAGCAGTACTTC
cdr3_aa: CASRTGLYSYEQYF

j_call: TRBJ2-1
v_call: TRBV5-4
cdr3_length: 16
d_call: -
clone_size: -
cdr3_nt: TGTGCCAGCAGCTTGCCGGCGGCAGGTATTCACAATGAGCAGTTCTTC
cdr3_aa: CASSLPAAGIHNEQFF

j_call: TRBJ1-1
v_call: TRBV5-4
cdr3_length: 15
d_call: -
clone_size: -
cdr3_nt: TGTGCCAGCAGCCGCCCCGGAGGGTCGGGCACTGAAGCTTTCTTT
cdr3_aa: CASSRPGGSGTEAFF

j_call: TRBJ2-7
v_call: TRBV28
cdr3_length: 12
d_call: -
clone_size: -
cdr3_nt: TGTGTCTCGGGCTTCCGGTCGGGCGAGCAGTACTTC
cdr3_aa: CVSGFRSGEQYF

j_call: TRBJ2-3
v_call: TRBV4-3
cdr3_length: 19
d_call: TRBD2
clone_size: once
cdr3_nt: TGCGCCAGCAGCCCATCGGGACTAGCGGCTAGGGGGTCCACAGATACGCAGTATTTT
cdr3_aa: CASSPSGLAARGSTDTQYF

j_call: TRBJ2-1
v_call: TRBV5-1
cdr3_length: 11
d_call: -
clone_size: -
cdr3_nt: TGCGCCAGCAGCTTGGTAGCTGAGCAGTTCTTC
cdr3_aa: CASSLVAEQFF

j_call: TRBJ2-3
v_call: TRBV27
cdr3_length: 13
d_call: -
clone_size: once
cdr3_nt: TGTGCCAGCAGCCTCCAAGTCTCAGATACGCAGTATTTT
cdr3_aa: CASSLQVSDTQYF

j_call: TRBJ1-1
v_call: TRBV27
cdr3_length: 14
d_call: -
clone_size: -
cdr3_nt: TGTGCCAGCAGGACCGGGCTCGGCCCCACTGAAGCTTTCTTT
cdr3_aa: CASRTGLGPTEAFF

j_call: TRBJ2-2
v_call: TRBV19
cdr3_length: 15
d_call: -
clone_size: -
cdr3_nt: TGTGCCAGTAGGCGGTTTAGTTCGAACACCGGGGAGCTGTTTTTT
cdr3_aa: CASRRFSSNTGELFF

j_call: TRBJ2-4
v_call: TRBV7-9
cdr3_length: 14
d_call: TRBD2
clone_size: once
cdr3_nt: TGTGCCAGCAGCCTGGGACTAGCTGTAAACATTCAGTACTTC
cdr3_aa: CASSLGLAVNIQYF

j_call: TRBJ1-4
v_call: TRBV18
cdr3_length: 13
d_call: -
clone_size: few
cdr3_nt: TGTGCCAGCTCACCAGGACTAGATGAAAAACTGTTTTTT
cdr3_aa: CASSPGLDEKLFF

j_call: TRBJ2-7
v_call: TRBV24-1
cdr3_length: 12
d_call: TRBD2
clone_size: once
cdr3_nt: TGTGCCACCAGTATAGCGGGAGGCGAGCAGTACTTC
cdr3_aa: CATSIAGGEQYF

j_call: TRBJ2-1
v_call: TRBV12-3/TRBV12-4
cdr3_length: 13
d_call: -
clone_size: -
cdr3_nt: TGTGCCAGCAGTTTTTTACGGTTCAATGAGCAGTTCTTC
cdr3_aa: CASSFLRFNEQFF

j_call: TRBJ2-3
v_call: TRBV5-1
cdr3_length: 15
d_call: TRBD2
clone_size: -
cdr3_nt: TGCGCCAGCAGCTTAGCGGGAGGGCCCCCAGATACGCAGTATTTT
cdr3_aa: CASSLAGGPPDTQYF

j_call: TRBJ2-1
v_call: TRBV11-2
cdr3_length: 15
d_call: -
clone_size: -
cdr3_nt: TGTGCCAGCAGCGGCCCCCGGGGAGTTTACAATGAGCAGTTCTTC
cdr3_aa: CASSGPRGVYNEQFF

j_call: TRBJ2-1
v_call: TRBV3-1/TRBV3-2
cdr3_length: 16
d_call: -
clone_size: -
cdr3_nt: TGTGCCAGCAGCCAAGAGGGCGAGTCCCCACATAATGAGCAGTTCTTC
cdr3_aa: CASSQEGESPHNEQFF

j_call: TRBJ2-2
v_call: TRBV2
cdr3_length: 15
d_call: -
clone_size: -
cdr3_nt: TGTGCCAGCAGGCCGACGATTACGAACACCGGGGAGCTGTTTTTT
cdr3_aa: CASRPTITNTGELFF

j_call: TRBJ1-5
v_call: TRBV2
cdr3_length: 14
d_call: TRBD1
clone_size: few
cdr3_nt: TGTGCCAGCAGTCCACAGGGGAGTTATCAGCCCCAGCATTTT
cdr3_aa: CASSPQGSYQPQHF

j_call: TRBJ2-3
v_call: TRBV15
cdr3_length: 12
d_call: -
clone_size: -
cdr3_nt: TGTGCCACCAGCAGAGAGGGAGATACGCAGTATTTT
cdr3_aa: CATSREGDTQYF

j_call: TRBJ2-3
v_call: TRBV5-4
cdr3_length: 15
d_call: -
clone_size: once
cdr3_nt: TGTGCCGGGGAGGTCGGGGGTGGTAGCACAGATACGCAGTATTTT
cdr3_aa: CAGEVGGGSTDTQYF

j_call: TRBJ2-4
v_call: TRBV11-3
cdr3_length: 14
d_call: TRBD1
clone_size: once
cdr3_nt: TGTGCCAGCAGCCCCCGGGCAGGGGGAAACATTCAGTACTTC
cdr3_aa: CASSPRAGGNIQYF

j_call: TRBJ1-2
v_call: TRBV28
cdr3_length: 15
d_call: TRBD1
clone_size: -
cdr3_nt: TGTGCCAGCAGTCCAAGGACAGGGGGCAACTATGGCTACACCTTC
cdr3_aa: CASSPRTGGNYGYTF

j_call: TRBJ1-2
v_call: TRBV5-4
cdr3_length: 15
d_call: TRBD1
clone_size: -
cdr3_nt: TGTGCCAGCAGTTCGAGAGGGACAGCCTTAAGGGGCTACACCTTC
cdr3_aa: CASSSRGTALRGYTF

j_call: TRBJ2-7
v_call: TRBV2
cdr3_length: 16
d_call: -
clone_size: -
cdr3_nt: TGTGCCAGCAGTGAATTTGCGCCAGGGGCGGACTACGAGCAGTACTTC
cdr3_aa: CASSEFAPGADYEQYF

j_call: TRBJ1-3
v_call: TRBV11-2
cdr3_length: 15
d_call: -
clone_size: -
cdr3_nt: TGTGCCAGCGGGGAGGGGAGGACGCCTGGAAACACCATATATTTT
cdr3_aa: CASGEGRTPGNTIYF

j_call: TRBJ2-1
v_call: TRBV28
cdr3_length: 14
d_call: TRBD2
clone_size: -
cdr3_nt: TGTGCCAGCAGTAGACTAGCGAATTACAATGAGCAGTTCTTC
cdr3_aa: CASSRLANYNEQFF

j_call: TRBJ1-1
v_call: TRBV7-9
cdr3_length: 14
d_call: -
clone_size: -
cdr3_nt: TGTGCCAGCAGCTTAAGTCAGATGAACACTGAAGCTTTCTTT
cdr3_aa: CASSLSQMNTEAFF

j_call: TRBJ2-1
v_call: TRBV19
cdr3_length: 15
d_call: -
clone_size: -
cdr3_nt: TGTGCCAGTAGTATTCGAAGCGGTCAATACAATGAGCAGTTCTTC
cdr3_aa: CASSIRSGQYNEQFF